The text below deals with one T cell receptor beta chain. From germline, CDR1 is LNHDA and CDR2 SQIVND (reference sequence). The ends were cut back, 5 bases at V and 3 bases at J, with 16 bases in the middle. CDR3 length equals 15 residues. As originally analysed: Estimates of nucleated cell counts were drawn from the amplification of reference gene primers. Here immunoSEQ multiplex PCR was the method, and the copy in TCRdb shows in-frame clones only, minus some. That table supplies the V and J calls and clone size; D and trimming were determined from the DNA. The data contain about 99,000 clones, about 90% of them seen just once; the ten biggest clones take up under 8%. The data were obtained in a study of blood T cell repertoires in COVID-19. Study overall: Acute-phase and convalescent COVID-19 samples originated in the United States, Italy and Spain.

This sequence was found in a human donor in a cohort sampled during active COVID-19. This chain joins TRBV19 and TRBJ1-1, with TRBD1 as a possible D gene (5 bases). The specimen sequenced was peripheral blood. CDR3 nucleotide sequence: TGTGCCAGTAGTCCAGACTCGGGGGAGTACACTGAAGCTTTCTTT. Amino acids: CASSPDSGEYTEAFF.